The 7 T cell receptor beta chains listed next were all sequenced from one sample in a study of blood T cell repertoires in COVID-19. Profiled with immunoSEQ multiplex PCR; TCRdb holds only in-frame clones, not every one. This sample has some 330,000 clones, with 75% to 90% found just once. Sequenced sample: PBMCs or T cells enriched from blood (not recorded which). Receptors were obtained from a man between 25 and 39 years old who had recovered from COVID-19.

CDR3 in DNA: TGTGCCAGTAGTCGGACAGGGGATAGCAATCAGCCCCAGCATTTT. It encodes CASSRTGDSNQPQHF. V usage is TRBV19 and J usage is TRBJ1-5; 9 bases are shared with TRBD1. This CDR3 is 15 amino acids long. The J segment lost 0 bases and the V segment lost 5 bases, leaving 2 bases of the junction unmatched. Per the germline V gene, CDR1 is LNHDA and CDR2 is SQIVND (reference sequence).

The gene calls are TRBV30 and TRBJ1-5, with 7 bases aligning to TRBD1. Per the germline V gene, CDR1 is GTSNPN and CDR2 is SVGIG (reference sequence). CDR3 size: 13 residues. V lost 2 bases to trimming and J lost 8 bases; unmatched junction nucleotides: 6. The CDR3 sequence is CAWSPSTGKPQHF. The CDR3 nucleotides read TGTGCCTGGAGTCCTTCGACAGGGAAGCCCCAGCATTTT.

The chain joins TRBV18 to TRBJ2-7; tentatively, D is TRBD1 (6 bases). The germline V and J ends were trimmed by 4 bases and 0 bases, with 19 bases remaining between them. The CDR3 spans 17 residues. Germline-derived CDR1 and CDR2 are KGHSH and LQKENI. CDR3 amino acids: CASSLLRQVGNSYEQYF. The CDR3 DNA reads as TGTGCCAGCTCACTATTACGACAGGTGGGGAACTCCTACGAGCAGTACTTC.

The chain recombines TRBV28 with TRBJ1-1; D unclear. The CDR3 is 15 residues long. The germline V gene has CDR1 MDHEN and CDR2 SYDVKM. Between the trimmed V and J ends, which lost 3 bases and 2 bases, there was a span of 13 bases. In nucleotides, the CDR3 is TGTGCCAGCAGTTTCGGGTCAGCCACCAACACTGAAGCTTTCTTT. Protein sequence: CASSFGSATNTEAFF.

The chain links TRBV14 to TRBJ2-7; 7 nucleotides align to TRBD2. V lost 6 bases to trimming and J lost 0 bases; unmatched junction nucleotides: 5. CDR1 SGHDN and CDR2 FVKESK come from the germline V gene. The CDR3 has 14 residues. The CDR3 DNA reads as TGTGCCAGCAGAAGAGCGGGGTCCTCCTACGAGCAGTACTTC. Amino acids: CASRRAGSSYEQYF.

V is TRBV5-4 and J is TRBJ2-1; the D gene is possibly TRBD2 (6 bases). This CDR3 contains 15 residues. V lost 4 bases and J 2 bases, leaving 13 bases between the germline ends. The V gene's germline CDR1 is SGHNT and CDR2 YYREEE (reference sequence). The CDR3 nucleotides read TGTGCCAGCAGCCTGGGACTTCGTGCCTACAATGAGCAGTTCTTC. The encoded protein is CASSLGLRAYNEQFF.

The chain has TRBV3-1 (or the pseudogene TRBV3-2) and TRBJ2-7; a possible D gene is TRBD1 (5 bases). The CDR3 totals 14 residues. Germline-derived CDR1 and CDR2 are LGHDT and YNNKEL (reference sequence). V was pared by 3 bases and J by 2 bases, with 11 bases between. CDR3 sequence reads: CASSQQGAAYEQYF. The CDR3 DNA reads TGTGCCAGCAGCCAGCAAGGGGCAGCCTACGAGCAGTACTTC.